The source of this TCR beta chain is a study of CD8 T cells in ankylosing spondylitis. This clonotype was seen repeatedly, ten times or more. The antigen is not known. CDR3 length: 18 residues. Trimming shortened V by 1 base and J by 7 bases, and 26 bases separated the two germline ends. Germline V CDR1 and CDR2: DFQATT, SNEGSKA (reference sequence). For TCR beta, libraries came from quantitative 5'-RACE with molecular barcodes. TCRdb ran MiXCR on the 5' RACE reads and lists one entry per CDR3 protein. The table shows around 330,000 distinct CDR3 sequences, with more than 9% occurring only once. Overall study results and limits: Several highly homologous variants made up a TCR beta motif, and this motif appeared characteristic of ankylosing spondylitis blood. CD8+ cells made up the disease-linked clones, which were relatively rare in peripheral blood.

Sequenced: blood, either unsorted or a sorted T cell fraction (not recorded which). This receptor was obtained from a female donor with ankylosing spondylitis or in good health (not recorded which). The rearrangement joins TRBV20-1 to TRBJ2-1; no clear D gene. In nucleotides, the CDR3 is TGCAGTGCTAGAGTTGCGGTTCACCTTTTTACGAAAACTAATGAGCAGTTCTTC. This translates into CSARVAVHLFTKTNEQFF.